These 30 T cell receptor beta chains share one sample of origin, sequenced in a study of cytotoxic CD8 clonotypes in ibrutinib-treated CLL. Libraries were prepared by immunoSEQ multiplex PCR; TCRdb keeps only in-frame clonotypes and omits some of them. The sample comprises some 300,000 clones, roughly 85% of which are singletons, and 5.5% to 8% rests with the top ten. The material sequenced was PBMCs, taken before ibrutinib treatment. Receptor source: a human donor with chronic lymphocytic leukemia.

The CDR3 here is CASSPGAHEQYF. As DNA, the CDR3 is TGTGCCAGCAGTCCGGGAGCGCACGAGCAGTACTTC. The chain recombines TRBV6-5 with TRBJ2-7; D is perhaps TRBD2 (6 bases). The V gene lost 5 bases and the J gene lost 5 bases, with 10 bases spanning the gap. CDR3 size: 12 residues. The V gene's germline CDR1 is MNHEY and CDR2 SVGAGI.

This clone appeared once. This rearrangement joins TRBV7-6 to TRBJ1-5; no clear D. Germline V gives CDR1 SGHVS, CDR2 FNYEAQ. The V and J ends lost 5 bases and 1 base respectively, with 6 bases between them. The CDR3 extends over 13 amino acids. The CDR3 DNA reads TGTGCCAGCAGCCAAGGGAGCAATCAGCCCCAGCATTTT. Translated: CASSQGSNQPQHF. Drawing the rest from reference TRBV7-6 and TRBJ1-5, the complete variable domain is GAGVSQSPRYKVTKRGQDVALRCDPISGHVSLYWYRQALGQGPEFLTYFNYEAQQDKSGLPNDRFSAERPEGSISTLTIQRTEQRDSAMYRCASSQGSNQPQHFGDGTRLSIL.

The CDR3 DNA is TGTGCCAGCAGGTCGACAGGTACTTACACTGAAGCTTTCTTT. Translating it yields CASRSTGTYTEAFF. The chain is built from TRBV7-2 and TRBJ1-1; weak D call: TRBD1 (6 bases). V lost 6 bases and J 3 bases, leaving 14 bases between the germline ends. CDR3 length equals 14 residues. Germline V gene sequence: CDR1 SGHTA, CDR2 FQGNSA.

V usage is TRBV5-8 and J usage is TRBJ1-5; D gene uncertain. V was cut by 2 bases and J by 0 bases, with 9 bases left in between. Germline V gene data show CDR1 as SGHTS and CDR2 as YDEGEE. CDR3 length: 15 amino acids. The CDR3 sequence: CASSFRGISNQPQHF. The CDR3 DNA reads as TGTGCCAGCAGCTTTCGGGGAATTAGCAATCAGCCCCAGCATTTT.

CDR3 amino acids: CASSRLAPTYNEQFF. DNA for the CDR3: TGTGCCAGCAGCCGACTAGCCCCAACTTACAATGAGCAGTTCTTC. V usage is TRBV11-1 and J usage is TRBJ2-1; TRBD2 aligns across 7 bases. The CDR3 is 15 amino acids. J gave up 4 bases and V 5 bases, and 8 bases lay outside the gene matches. Germline CDR1 reads SGHAT; CDR2 reads FQDESV (reference sequence).

CDR3 sequence: CASSSGQTTDTQYF. As DNA, the CDR3 is TGTGCCAGCAGCTCCGGACAGACCACAGATACGCAGTATTTT. The V and J genes are TRBV7-3 and TRBJ2-3, with a possible D match to TRBD1 (6 bases). CDR3 size: 14 residues. Germline loops: CDR1 SGHTA, CDR2 FQGTGA. The V end lost 4 bases, the J end lost 2 bases, and 10 bases lay between the germline ends.

The chain combines TRBV5-1 with TRBJ2-7; D not certain. The CDR3 runs to 15 residues. V was clipped by 0 bases and J by 0 bases, with 10 bases between them. Germline V gene lookup returns CDR1 SGHRS and CDR2 YFSETQ. As DNA, the CDR3 is TGCGCCAGCAGCTTGGACAGCCCGAGCTCCTACGAGCAGTACTTC. Translation gives CASSLDSPSSYEQYF.

This chain links TRBV19 with TRBJ2-3; unclear D gene. V was cut by 7 bases and J by 0 bases, with 14 bases left in between. Germline lookup yields CDR1 LNHDA and CDR2 SQIVND (reference sequence). The CDR3 runs to 15 residues. For the CDR3, the DNA is TGTGCCAGTACCCTCCGCGGCAGTAGCACAGATACGCAGTATTTT. Translation gives CASTLRGSSTDTQYF.

Here the CDR3 DNA reads TGTGCCAGCAGTTACGGGAGGAGGAGCTCCTACAATGAGCAGTTCTTC. Residues: CASSYGRRSSYNEQFF. The chain employs TRBV6-6 and TRBJ2-1; D may be TRBD2 (6 bases). The germline gives CDR1 MNHNY, CDR2 SVGAGI (reference sequence). V was clipped by 2 bases and J by 0 bases, with 11 bases between them. This CDR3 comprises 16 residues.

The chain links TRBV28 to TRBJ2-1; D not certain. The germline V gene encodes CDR1 MDHEN and CDR2 SYDVKM. The CDR3 length is 15 residues. The V and J ends lost 3 bases and 2 bases respectively, with 11 bases between them. The CDR3 loop reads CASSFPLPAYNEQFF. The DNA of the CDR3 is TGTGCCAGCAGTTTCCCACTACCCGCCTACAATGAGCAGTTCTTC.

This chain connects TRBV28 to TRBJ2-7; a possible D gene is TRBD2 (6 bases). CDR1 is MDHEN and CDR2 is SYDVKM in the germline V gene. The CDR3 has 14 residues. Between the trimmed V and J ends, which lost 5 bases and 4 bases, there was a span of 15 bases. The CDR3 DNA follows: TGTGCCAGCAGTGAGAGGACTACATTTTACGAGCAGTACTTC. Its translation: CASSERTTFYEQYF.

In its sample, this clone was seen once. The genes are TRBV30 and TRBJ1-3, with D unresolved. CDR3 length: 16 amino acids. Germline V CDR1 and CDR2: GTSNPN, SVGIG (reference sequence). Trimming took 0 bases from V and 4 from J, leaving 16 bases between them. The CDR3 sequence is CAWSVLLSGSGNTIYF. DNA for the CDR3: TGTGCCTGGAGTGTTCTCCTTAGCGGCTCAGGAAACACCATATATTTT.

This clone was picked up a small number of times. This rearrangement joins TRBV19 to TRBJ1-2; TRBD1 matches at 8 bases. The V gene end was trimmed by 5 bases and the J gene end by 9 bases; junction bases not matched to a gene: 8. Germline V CDR1 and CDR2: LNHDA, SQIVND (reference sequence). The CDR3 sequence is 13 residues long. CDR3 DNA: TGTGCCAGTAGTTTCAGGGACAGGACTAGCTACACCTTC. Encoded protein: CASSFRDRTSYTF.

Note on this clone: The limits of the CDR3 on the DNA are not certain, so only TCRdb's listed CDR3 is given. The chain is built from TRBV27 and TRBJ2-5; the D call TRBD1 from the table was never checked on the DNA. The CDR3 region is 15 residues in length, termini included. CDR1 is MNHEY, CDR2 SMNVEV, per germline (reference sequence). The CDR3 protein is CASSFFGQAGETQYF.

The gene calls are TRBV5-4 and TRBJ2-5; no clear D. The CDR3 spans 13 residues. The ends were cut back, 2 bases at V and 1 base at J, with 6 bases in the middle. CDR1 is SGHNT and CDR2 is YYREEE in the germline V gene (reference sequence). CDR3 in amino acids: CASSLRFQETQYF. The CDR3 DNA is TGTGCCAGCAGCTTAAGATTCCAAGAGACCCAGTACTTC.

The chain employs TRBV2 and TRBJ2-1; 9 bases align to TRBD1. Losses at the gene ends were 6 bases for V and 4 bases for J; bases not matched to a gene: 4. CDR3 length: 14 amino acids. Germline lookup yields CDR1 SNHLY and CDR2 FYNNEI. The CDR3 reads CASSQGQGYNEQFF. The CDR3 DNA reads TGTGCCAGCAGCCAAGGACAGGGGTACAATGAGCAGTTCTTC.

V usage is TRBV7-2 and J usage is TRBJ2-6; D call uncertain. The CDR3 totals 15 residues. Germline CDR1 is SGHTA and CDR2 is FQGNSA. The ends were cut back, 6 bases at V and 0 bases at J, with 9 bases in the middle. CDR3: CASSQPVSGANVLTF. In DNA, the CDR3 is TGTGCCAGCAGTCAACCAGTCTCTGGGGCCAACGTCCTGACTTTC.

J is TRBJ1-2 and V is TRBV7-2; D possibly corresponds to TRBD1 (6 bases). The V and J ends lost 4 bases and 7 bases respectively, with 16 bases between them. The CDR3 totals 14 residues. Per germline, CDR1 SGHTA and CDR2 FQGNSA. The CDR3 region has the DNA TGTGCCAGCAGCTACAGGGTTAAGCTGGGTGGCTACACCTTC. The encoded protein is CASSYRVKLGGYTF.

The gene calls are TRBV5-1 and TRBJ2-5; 7 nucleotides agree with TRBD2. Germline V gene data show CDR1 as SGHRS and CDR2 as YFSETQ. V lost 5 bases to trimming and J lost 4 bases; unmatched junction nucleotides: 5. This CDR3 spans 13 amino acids. CDR3 nucleotides: TGCGCCAGCAGAAATCCGGGGGGAGAGACCCAGTACTTC. It specifies CASRNPGGETQYF. The full variable domain, in which reference TRBV5-1 and TRBJ2-5 provide the parts outside the CDR3, is KAGVTQTPRYLIKTRGQQVTLSCSPISGHRSVSWYQQTPGQGLQFLFEYFSETQRNKGNFPGRFSGRQFSNSRSEMNVSTLELGDSALYLCASRNPGGETQYFGPGTRLLVL.

This clone was seen a single time. V and J are TRBV4-2 and TRBJ2-1; TRBD2 is a possible D gene (5 bases). V was shortened by 0 bases and J by 8 bases, with 17 bases between the two germline ends. This CDR3 contains 16 residues. Per the germline V gene, CDR1 is LGHNA and CDR2 is YNFKEQ. The CDR3, as DNA: TGTGCCAGCAGCCAAGAAAAAATTTCGGACTCTCATGAGCAGTTCTTC. Translation: CASSQEKISDSHEQFF.

V is TRBV11-1 and J is TRBJ2-5; D might be TRBD1 or TRBD2, each matching 6 bases. V shed 3 bases and J shed 4 bases, with 9 bases lying between them. The CDR3 totals 13 residues. Looked up from germline, CDR1 is SGHAT and CDR2 is FQDESV (reference sequence). CDR3 bases: TGTGCCAGCAGCTTTGGGGGGCGAGAGACCCAGTACTTC. Its translation is CASSFGGRETQYF.

The chain carries TRBV5-1 and TRBJ1-4; D is undetermined. CDR1 and CDR2 from the germline V gene are SGHRS and YFSETQ. Trimming stripped 0 bases from V and 0 bases from J, with 9 bases between. The CDR3 is 16 residues long. For the CDR3, the DNA is TGCGCCAGCAGCTTGGAAGGAGGACCAACTAATGAAAAACTGTTTTTT. Translated: CASSLEGGPTNEKLFF.

The chain has TRBV19 and TRBJ1-1; D is undetermined. CDR3 length: 13 residues. Trimming cost V 4 bases and J 1 base, with 7 bases left between them. Germline V gene data show CDR1 as LNHDA and CDR2 as SQIVND (reference sequence). This CDR3 is CASSTPWNTEAFF. The DNA for the CDR3 is TGTGCCAGTAGTACCCCTTGGAACACTGAAGCTTTCTTT. The whole variable domain, filled in from reference TRBV19 and TRBJ1-1, reads DGGITQSPKYLFRKEGQNVTLSCEQNLNHDAMYWYRQDPGQGLRLIYYSQIVNDFQKGDIAEGYSVSREKKESFPLTVTSAQKNPTAFYLCASSTPWNTEAFFGQGTRLTVV.

The chain has TRBV27 and TRBJ2-3, with D perhaps TRBD1 (5 bases). Germline V gives CDR1 MNHEY, CDR2 SMNVEV (reference sequence). V dropped 5 bases and J dropped 4 bases, with 19 bases sitting between them. CDR3 size: 16 residues. CDR3 in amino acids: CASSPRQMRFADTQYF. DNA for the CDR3: TGTGCCAGCAGTCCCCGACAGATGCGATTTGCAGATACGCAGTATTTT.

The V call is TRBV27, the J call TRBJ2-1; D unresolved. The CDR3 runs 12 residues. Per the germline V gene, CDR1 is MNHEY and CDR2 is SMNVEV (reference sequence). The V and J ends lost 6 bases and 15 bases respectively, with 18 bases between them. The CDR3 DNA reads TGTGCCAGCAGCTTGAATTGGGATCATTTGTTCTTC. This sequence encodes CASSLNWDHLFF.

The chain links TRBV29-1 to TRBJ2-1, with 8 bases matching TRBD1. The trim removed 6 bases at V and 7 bases at J, leaving 11 bases unmatched. Germline V gives CDR1 SQVTM, CDR2 ANQGSEA. The CDR3 is made up of 14 amino acids. CDR3 amino acids: CSVTVGQGRNEQFF. CDR3 bases: TGCAGCGTGACCGTCGGACAGGGTCGAAATGAGCAGTTCTTC.

This sequence joins TRBV5-1 and TRBJ2-3; 14 nucleotides match TRBD2. Germline V CDR1 and CDR2: SGHRS, YFSETQ. With V trimmed by 3 bases and J by 1 base, 10 bases remained unmatched. The length of the CDR3 is 19 residues. The CDR3 region is CASSWRAGLAGAGTDTQYF. The CDR3 coding sequence is TGCGCCAGCAGCTGGAGAGCGGGACTAGCGGGAGCCGGCACAGATACGCAGTATTTT.

This chain uses TRBV6-6 with TRBJ1-1; TRBD1 is a possible D gene (6 bases). Germline V gene lookup returns CDR1 MNHNY and CDR2 SVGAGI (reference sequence). The CDR3 loop spans 14 amino acids. The germline V and J ends were trimmed by 2 bases and 7 bases, with 14 bases remaining between them. The CDR3 region is CASSYNSGASEAFF. The DNA of the CDR3 is TGTGCCAGCAGTTACAATTCAGGGGCAAGTGAAGCTTTCTTT.

The J gene is TRBJ2-5, the V gene TRBV29-1; maybe TRBD1 (5 bases). The CDR3 consists of 15 residues. CDR1 is SQVTM, CDR2 ANQGSEA, per germline. Trimming took off 2 bases at V and 5 bases at J, with 18 bases between the two ends. CDR3 sequence: CSVEFRGSHFETQYF. The CDR3 nucleotides read TGCAGCGTTGAATTTAGGGGCTCACATTTCGAGACCCAGTACTTC.

This clone appeared a few times. The sample has other DNA sequences that encode this CDR3 too. This chain connects TRBV18 to TRBJ1-1; D is undetermined. In germline, CDR1 is KGHSH, CDR2 LQKENI. CDR3 length: 13 amino acids. The V end was cut by 3 bases, the J end by 1 base, with 6 bases between. The CDR3 loop reads CASSPGQNTEAFF. The CDR3 coding sequence is TGTGCCAGCTCACCTGGGCAGAACACTGAAGCTTTCTTT. Supplemented by reference TRBV18 and TRBJ1-1, the full variable domain reads NAGVMQNPRHLVRRRGQEARLRCSPMKGHSHVYWYRQLPEEGLKFMVYLQKENIIDESGMPKERFSAEFPKEGPSILRIQQVVRGDSAAYFCASSPGQNTEAFFGQGTRLTVV.